The subject of this entry is one T cell receptor beta chain. Only in-frame clones appear in the TCRdb table, and some are missing; sequencing was by immunoSEQ multiplex PCR. The table has about 400,000 clones, approximately 90% seen once. This sample was taken from a study of blood T cell repertoires in COVID-19. The CDR3 is 14 amino acids. Germline-derived CDR1 and CDR2 are SNHLY and FYNNEI. Germline trimming cut 3 bases from V and 8 bases from J; bases unmatched to any gene: 6. V usage is TRBV2 and J usage is TRBJ1-4; 7 bases match TRBD1. The TCR originated in a woman in her 30s with acute or convalescent COVID-19. Sequenced: peripheral blood. The CDR3 DNA reads as TGTGCCAGCAGTGATGACAGGGTCAACGAAAAACTGTTTTTT. It is translated as CASSDDRVNEKLFF.